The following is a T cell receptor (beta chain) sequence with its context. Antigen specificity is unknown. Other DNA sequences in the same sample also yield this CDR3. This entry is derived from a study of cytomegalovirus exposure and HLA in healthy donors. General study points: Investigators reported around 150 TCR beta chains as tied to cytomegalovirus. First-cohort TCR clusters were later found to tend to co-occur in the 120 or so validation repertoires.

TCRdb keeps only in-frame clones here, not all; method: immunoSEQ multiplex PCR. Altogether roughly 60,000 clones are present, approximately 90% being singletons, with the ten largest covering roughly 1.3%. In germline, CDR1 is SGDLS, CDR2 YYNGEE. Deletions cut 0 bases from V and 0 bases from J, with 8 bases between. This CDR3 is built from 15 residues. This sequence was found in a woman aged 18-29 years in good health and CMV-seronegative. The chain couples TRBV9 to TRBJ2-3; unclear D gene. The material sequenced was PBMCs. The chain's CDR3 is CASSVARSSTDTQYF. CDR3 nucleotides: TGTGCCAGCAGCGTAGCCCGTTCTAGCACAGATACGCAGTATTTT.